This TCR beta chain came from a study of shared clonotypes between healthy human individuals. Germline V gene sequence: CDR1 SGHVS, CDR2 FQNEAQ. The CDR3 loop spans 15 amino acids. Per the authors' pipeline: Filtering differed, since immunoSEQ gave only junction sequences and no quality scores. TCRdb's table, derived via immunoSEQ multiplex PCR, lists solely in-frame clones and lacks some. From that table come the V and J calls and clone size; the DNA was used to work out D and trimming. The table shows just over 2,000,000 clones, with 90% to 95% occurring only once. In regard to this clone: One junction end does not reproduce the germline sequence, and a read error may be involved.

The sequencing input was naive CD4+ T cells sorted from blood. Subset specified: CD45RA+ positively selected. The chain links TRBV7-8 to TRBJ2-2, with D perhaps matching TRBD1 or TRBD2 (5 bases each). The clonotype originates from a man in his late teens or twenties in good health. The CDR3 DNA reads TGTGCCAGCAGTTTAGGGACCAGGAACACCGGGGAGCTGTTTTTT. As protein: CASSLGTRNTGELFF.